This T cell receptor beta chain emerged from a study of blood T cell repertoires in COVID-19. The overall study: From the United States, Italy and Spain came samples of acute and convalescent COVID-19. Sources were T cells, B-cell-depleted T cells, or PBMCs; the material itself was cDNA or gDNA.

As handled by the study authors: Amplified reference gene primers provided the basis for estimating nucleated cell counts. Clones were read by immunoSEQ multiplex PCR, and TCRdb kept only the in-frame ones, dropping some. That table gives V, J and clone size, and the DNA gave D and trimming. The table shows some 40,000 clones, with 80% to 90% occurring only once. Trimming took off 3 bases at V and 6 bases at J, with 17 bases between the two ends. The CDR3 consists of 16 residues. CDR1 is SGHVS, CDR2 FQNEAQ, per germline. The sequenced sample consisted of peripheral blood. The V gene is TRBV7-8, the J gene TRBJ2-2; weak D call: TRBD2 (6 bases). The receptor's source is a man aged 55 to 69 in a cohort sampled during active COVID-19. CDR3 in amino acids: CASSFRRGGFPGELFF. CDR3 in DNA: TGTGCCAGCAGCTTTCGGAGGGGAGGTTTTCCCGGGGAGCTGTTTTTT.